This T cell receptor (beta chain) was obtained from a study of blood T cell repertoires in COVID-19. About the research overall: Some COVID-19 samples were acute and others convalescent; all came from the United States, Italy and Spain. T cells, B-cell-depleted T cells, or PBMCs provided the cDNA or gDNA that served as material.

Methods used by the authors: Amplification from reference gene primers served as the basis for estimated nucleated cell counts. Using immunoSEQ multiplex PCR, the repertoire was profiled, and TCRdb retains in-frame clones only, with some absent. Clone size and the V and J calls come from that table; the DNA yielded D and trimming. Among about 66,000 clones, approximately 90% were seen once, and the ten largest hold approximately 6.8%. The CDR3 is made up of 16 amino acids. Germline trimming cut 2 bases from V and 5 bases from J; bases unmatched to any gene: 9. The germline CDR1 and CDR2 sequences are ENHRY and SYGVKD. This clone has just a few counts.

The gene calls are TRBV10-3 and TRBJ1-1, with 9 bases that match TRBD1. Input material: peripheral blood. This receptor was obtained from an older woman with acute or convalescent COVID-19. This chain's CDR3 is CAISEPRQGVGTEAFF. In DNA form, the CDR3 reads TGTGCCATCAGTGAGCCCCGACAGGGGGTAGGGACTGAAGCTTTCTTT.